These 10 T cell receptor beta chains were sequenced from one sample in a study of blood T cell repertoires in COVID-19. Profiled with immunoSEQ multiplex PCR; TCRdb holds only in-frame clones, not every one. The data show approximately 480,000 clones, 80% to 90% seen once. The specimen was peripheral blood. These receptors all stem from a young man with COVID-19, enrolled during active disease.

The count of this clone is one. This chain links TRBV6-5 with TRBJ2-1, with TRBD1 matching 9 bases. CDR3 length equals 13 residues. The V gene's germline CDR1 is MNHEY and CDR2 SVGAGI. V lost 10 bases and J lost 9; bases outside the gene matches: 10. The CDR3 here is CATGQGIKGEQFF. CDR3 DNA sequence: TGTGCCACCGGACAGGGGATTAAGGGTGAGCAGTTCTTC.

CDR3 sequence: CASSQVAGSIDEQYF. DNA for the CDR3: TGTGCCAGCAGCCAAGTGGCAGGATCAATCGACGAGCAGTACTTC. The chain joins TRBV4-2 to TRBJ2-7; D gene uncertain. This CDR3 contains 15 residues. V lost 1 base and J 5 bases, leaving 15 bases between the germline ends. Germline values: CDR1 LGHNA, CDR2 YNFKEQ.

The V call is TRBV6-5, the J call TRBJ2-7; tentatively, D is TRBD2 (6 bases). Trimming shortened V by 7 bases and J by 4 bases, and 17 bases separated the two germline ends. Germline values: CDR1 MNHEY, CDR2 SVGAGI. The CDR3 length is 14 residues. The CDR3 protein is CASKPGTLGYEQYF. The DNA of the CDR3 is TGTGCCAGCAAACCCGGGACTCTTGGGTACGAGCAGTACTTC.

This clone was counted only a few times. V usage is TRBV5-1 and J usage is TRBJ2-3; no clear D. This CDR3 contains 15 residues. The V end lost 3 bases, the J end lost 1 base, and 12 bases lay between the germline ends. Germline values: CDR1 SGHRS, CDR2 YFSETQ. CDR3 amino acids: CASSSVPSGTDTQYF. As DNA, the CDR3 is TGCGCCAGCAGCTCGGTGCCCTCTGGCACAGATACGCAGTATTTT. Variable domain in full (rest from reference TRBV5-1 and TRBJ2-3): KAGVTQTPRYLIKTRGQQVTLSCSPISGHRSVSWYQQTPGQGLQFLFEYFSETQRNKGNFPGRFSGRQFSNSRSEMNVSTLELGDSALYLCASSSVPSGTDTQYFGPGTRLTVL.

The chain combines TRBV7-8 with TRBJ2-7; no definite D call. The CDR3 has 13 residues. The V gene's germline CDR1 is SGHVS and CDR2 FQNEAQ. V lost 5 bases, J lost 2 bases, and 10 bases lay in between. The CDR3 sequence: CASSLPATYEQYF. As DNA, the CDR3 is TGTGCCAGCAGCCTCCCAGCGACCTACGAGCAGTACTTC.

V and J are TRBV29-1 and TRBJ2-7; 8 nucleotides align to TRBD1. Germline V gives CDR1 SQVTM, CDR2 ANQGSEA. The CDR3 runs to 16 residues. With 7 bases clipped from V and 2 bases from J, the junction kept 16 bases outside the gene matches. CDR3 region: CSGLKTPRDRTYEQYF. The CDR3 DNA follows: TGCAGCGGCCTAAAAACACCCCGGGACAGGACCTACGAGCAGTACTTC.

The sample holds one count of this clone. This chain uses TRBV4-2 with TRBJ2-2; TRBD1 agrees at 8 bases. Germline values: CDR1 LGHNA, CDR2 YNFKEQ. The CDR3 contains 16 residues. V was clipped by 3 bases and J by 5 bases; unmatched bases: 8. CDR3 residues: CASSQYDRGGTGELFF. The CDR3 DNA sequence: TGTGCCAGCAGCCAGTACGACAGGGGAGGAACCGGGGAGCTGTTTTTT.

The V and J genes are TRBV11-1 and TRBJ1-1; D gene unclear. V dropped 7 bases and J dropped 2 bases, with 5 bases sitting between them. Germline CDR1 and CDR2: SGHAT and FQDESV (reference sequence). The length of the CDR3 is 11 residues. The CDR3 DNA reads as TGTGCCAGCACCCCTAACACTGAAGCTTTCTTT. This sequence encodes CASTPNTEAFF.

The chain recombines TRBV27 with TRBJ2-1, with TRBD1 identical over 8 bases. The CDR3 is made up of 16 amino acids. Germline CDR1 and CDR2: MNHEY and SMNVEV (reference sequence). Trimming took 6 bases from V and 0 from J; bases not matched to a gene: 7. The CDR3 loop reads CASRLHRGSSYNEQFF. DNA of the CDR3: TGTGCCAGCAGACTACACAGGGGGAGCTCCTACAATGAGCAGTTCTTC.

This chain joins TRBV5-1 and TRBJ2-3; 9 bases match TRBD2. The CDR3 is made up of 15 amino acids. The germline gives CDR1 SGHRS, CDR2 YFSETQ. The V segment lost 2 bases and the J segment 3 bases; nucleotides outside the gene matches: 4. The CDR3 loop is CASSLGLARTDTQYF. The CDR3 nucleotides read TGCGCCAGCAGCTTAGGACTAGCGAGGACAGATACGCAGTATTTT.